By share, the clone carrying this TCR beta chain counts as medium-sized (0.01 to 0.1%). The target antigen is unknown. Found in a library prepared for alpha chains, this beta chain is an off-target read, and its abundance has little meaning. Carried by each TCR cDNA molecule was a unique molecular identifier. MiXCR was run by TCRdb on the 5' RACE reads, yielding one entry per CDR3 protein. The top ten clones hold approximately 11% of a sample with fewer than 7,500 distinct CDR3 sequences, roughly 15% of them seen once. The record originates from a study of spatial heterogeneity in lung cancer. Study at large: Strong correlation was found between tumor-region TCR transcript counts and a T cell module score from matched bulk RNA-seq.

Findings and caveats of the study: Tumoral mutation counts were tracked by counts of expanded intratumoral alpha and beta TCRs.

The time point denotes: sample taken at primary tumor resection. Whole RNA, isolated from tumor, nontumor lung or frozen PBMC, was sequenced without prior sorting. This CDR3 spans 14 amino acids. The germline V and J ends were trimmed by 1 base and 4 bases, with 8 bases remaining between them. The chain recombines TRBV12-3 or TRBV12-4 with TRBJ1-5; the D is unclear. Sequencing used lung tumor tissue, obtained at surgery. The source is a male donor with early-stage non-small cell lung cancer. The CDR3 is CASSLGVKNQPQHF. The CDR3 DNA is TGTGCCAGCAGTTTAGGGGTGAAAAATCAGCCCCAGCATTTT.